The source of this T cell receptor (beta chain) is a study of T cell changes during pregnancy in multiple sclerosis (dated by TCRdb to the late 2010s). General notes on the study: Changes in the T cell repertoire over the course of pregnancy were examined in this study in women with multiple sclerosis.

The library was produced with the immunoSEQ multiplex PCR assay. The source is immuneACCESS, and TCRdb retained only in-frame sequences with V and J called. Part of the clones is not carried over; for the studies checked, unresolved V genes explain less than half of this, and the remainder is unexplained. This sample lists under 100,000 clones; around 93% were detected once. The leading ten clones occupy around 1.8% of the sample. A distance of 19 bases separates the germline ends of V and J, which lose 4 bases and 7 bases respectively. Measured from the cysteine to the phenylalanine, the CDR3 is 15 residues long. Here the CDR3 DNA is all that survives: 45 bases in frame from base 1. In the germline V gene (reference sequence), CDR1 corresponds to SEHNR and CDR2 to FQNEAQ. Note on this clone: Its antigen is currently not known. The input lacks base qualities; no much larger clone sits a single base away.

The chain is assembled from TRBV7-9 and TRBJ1-1, with the D gene not clear enough to name. The TCR sequence derives from a female donor in good health, enrolled as a control in a pregnancy study. Sequencing was performed on peripheral blood, taken in the first trimester of pregnancy. The DNA is TGTGCCAGCAGCTCATTGCCTAGCTCGGAGGGTGAAGCTTTCTTT. Its translation is CASSSLPSSEGEAFF.